The rows below give T cell receptor beta chains drawn from one sample of a study of blood T cell repertoires in COVID-19. Produced via immunoSEQ multiplex PCR; TCRdb's table is partial and in-frame only. Of 200,000 or so clones listed, just under 85% were seen once; the top ten hold 6.9%. Sequencing was carried out using peripheral blood. The origin of the receptors is a human donor with acute or convalescent COVID-19. The donor label of this sample is uncertain. The CDR3 runs from the conserved cysteine through the conserved F or W. Each record gives: D gene, J gene, clone size, V gene, CDR3 DNA, CDR3 protein. D genes are given only for firm matches. For some rows the clone size is stated as once, few or many, or as a class when expanded; others skip it.

>.|TRBJ1-2|.|TRBV19
TGTGCCAGTAGTATGCCTCAGTCACACTATGGCTACACCTTC
CASSMPQSHYGYTF
>.|TRBJ1-2|.|TRBV28
TGTGCCAGCTCCGCCGGAGGGGTATCTAACTATGGCTACACCTTC
CASSAGGVSNYGYTF
>.|TRBJ1-5|few|TRBV5-1
TGCGCCAGCAGCCCGGGACTGACGAGCAATCAGCCCCAGCATTTT
CASSPGLTSNQPQHF
>.|TRBJ1-1|.|TRBV18
TGTGCCAGCTCACCGTTCAAGGGGATGAACACTGAAGCTTTCTTT
CASSPFKGMNTEAFF
>.|TRBJ1-1|.|TRBV3-1/TRBV3-2
TGTGCCAGCAGCCAAAGAGGGGGCACTGAAGCTTTCTTT
CASSQRGGTEAFF
>.|TRBJ1-4|.|TRBV13
TGTGCCAGCAGCTTAGGCACCATACAGGGAAAACTGTTTTTT
CASSLGTIQGKLFF
>.|TRBJ2-1|.|TRBV10-3
TGTGCCATCAGTGGACAGAGGTACCCCAATGAGCAGTTCTTC
CAISGQRYPNEQFF
>TRBD2|TRBJ2-2|.|TRBV5-4
TGTGCCAGCAGTAGAGCGGGAGTTACCGGGGAGCTGTTTTTT
CASSRAGVTGELFF
>.|TRBJ2-5|.|TRBV5-4
TGTGCCAGCCAAACCAAAACCGATGCACAACAAGAGACCCAGTACTTC
CASQTKTDAQQETQYF
>TRBD1|TRBJ1-1|.|TRBV5-1
TGCGCCAGCAGCTTACAGGGGGGTAGGGACACTGAAGCTTTCTTT
CASSLQGGRDTEAFF
>.|TRBJ1-4|once|TRBV27
TGTGCCAGCAGTTTAAGGACAGCTAATGAAAAACTGTTTTTT
CASSLRTANEKLFF
>.|TRBJ2-4|.|TRBV19
TGTGCCAGTAGTAGTGGGGCAAACATTCAGTACTTC
CASSSGANIQYF
>TRBD2|TRBJ2-7|few|TRBV7-9
TGTGCCAGCAGCTTACCCGTCGGACTAGCGGGGATCTACGAGCAGTACTTC
CASSLPVGLAGIYEQYF
>.|TRBJ1-1|.|TRBV28
TGTGCCAGCCGTCAGGGAGGCACTGAAGCTTTCTTT
CASRQGGTEAFF
>TRBD2|TRBJ2-1|.|TRBV5-1
TGCGCCAGCAGCTTGGGGGGGACTAGTGTATATGAGCAGTTCTTC
CASSLGGTSVYEQFF
>TRBD1|TRBJ1-1|.|TRBV5-6
TGTGCCAGCAGCTACAGGGGGCTGAGGACTGAAGCTTTCTTT
CASSYRGLRTEAFF
>.|TRBJ1-2|.|TRBV5-4
TGTGCCAGCCGCGGGGGCAGCAACTATGGCTACACCTTC
CASRGGSNYGYTF
>.|TRBJ1-6|.|TRBV6-4
TGTGCCAGCAGCGAGTCGGAGTCCTATAATTCACCCCTCCACTTT
CASSESESYNSPLHF
>.|TRBJ2-1|.|TRBV3-1/TRBV3-2
TGTGCCAGCAGCCAAGACCGGGCGAGACTAGTAGGTGAGCAGTTCTTC
CASSQDRARLVGEQFF
>.|TRBJ1-1|.|TRBV7-9
TGTGCCAGCAGCTCGACAGGATCTGAAGCTTTCTTT
CASSSTGSEAFF
>TRBD1|TRBJ1-2|few|TRBV10-2
TGCGCCACGCAACGGGACAGCTATGGCTACACCTTC
CATQRDSYGYTF
>.|TRBJ2-1|.|TRBV9
TGTGCCAGCAGCGTCCAAGGGGGATCCTACAATGAGCAGTTCTTC
CASSVQGGSYNEQFF
>.|TRBJ2-5|.|TRBV11-2
TGTGCCAGCAGCTTAGGGTTAGGCGGGAACCAAGAGACCCAGTACTTC
CASSLGLGGNQETQYF
>.|TRBJ2-1|once|TRBV18
TGTGCCAGCTCAAGGCTCACGGGGAGCTACAATGAGCAGTTCTTC
CASSRLTGSYNEQFF
>.|TRBJ1-1|few|TRBV18
TGTGCCAGCTCGGTGGGACTTCAGAACACTGAAGCTTTCTTT
CASSVGLQNTEAFF
>.|TRBJ2-3|.|TRBV5-1
TGCGCCAGCAGCCCAGGGACACAGATCACAGATACGCAGTATTTT
CASSPGTQITDTQYF
>.|TRBJ2-3|once|TRBV6-5
TGTGCCAGCAAGACAGGCCCCACAGATACGCAGTATTTT
CASKTGPTDTQYF
>TRBD2|TRBJ2-2|few|TRBV9
TGTGCCAGCAGGCGGGGCGGGAGTGGCACCGGGGAGCTGTTTTTT
CASRRGGSGTGELFF
>TRBD1|TRBJ1-1|few|TRBV19
TGTGCCAGTAGTACCCCCGGGACAGAGAACACTGAAGCTTTCTTT
CASSTPGTENTEAFF
>.|TRBJ2-3|once|TRBV29-1
TGCAGCGTTGCCGGGGGATCTGGCACAGATACGCAGTATTTT
CSVAGGSGTDTQYF
>.|TRBJ1-1|.|TRBV30
TGTGCCTGGAGTGGAATCGGACAGACCGTTGAAGCTTTCTTT
CAWSGIGQTVEAFF
>TRBD1|TRBJ2-2|.|TRBV5-1
TGCGCCAGCAGCTCCGACAGGGCCGGGGAGCTGTTTTTT
CASSSDRAGELFF
>TRBD2|TRBJ2-5|.|TRBV13
TGTGCCAGCAGCTTGTTTAGCGGGAGGAGAGAGACCCAGTACTTC
CASSLFSGRRETQYF
>TRBD2|TRBJ2-1|.|TRBV29-1
TGCAGCGTCTTGCTTCTAGCGGGAGTCTCCTACAATGAGCAGTTCTTC
CSVLLLAGVSYNEQFF
>TRBD2|TRBJ2-1|.|TRBV5-1
TGCGCCAGCAGCTTGGTTACTAGCGGGAACAATGAGCAGTTCTTC
CASSLVTSGNNEQFF
>TRBD1|TRBJ1-5|.|TRBV6-5
TGTGCCAGCACCCAAGGACAGGGGGCCCAGCCCCAGCATTTT
CASTQGQGAQPQHF
>TRBD1|TRBJ2-6|.|TRBV19
TGTGCCAGTAGCAAGGACAGGGTCAGCTCTGGGGCCAACGTCCTGACTTTC
CASSKDRVSSGANVLTF
>TRBD2|TRBJ2-7|.|TRBV27
TGTGCCAGCAGGCCCCTAGCGGTCGGATACTACGAGCAGTACTTC
CASRPLAVGYYEQYF
>TRBD2|TRBJ2-1|once|TRBV19
TGTGCCAGTAGTGAGTGGACTAGCGGCTACAATGAGCAGTTCTTC
CASSEWTSGYNEQFF
>TRBD1|TRBJ2-1|.|TRBV24-1
TGTGCCACCAGTGGGACAGGGTCTTTGGGCGGGATGTTCTTC
CATSGTGSLGGMFF
>TRBD1|TRBJ1-2|.|TRBV5-1
TGCGCCAGCAACTCCGGACAGGGGATCTATGGCTACACCTTC
CASNSGQGIYGYTF